Judged by abundance, the clone carrying this T cell receptor (beta chain) is medium-sized (0.01 to 0.1%). The source of the sample is a study of cytotoxic CD8 clonotypes in ibrutinib-treated CLL. Trimming shortened V by 5 bases and J by 1 base, and 8 bases separated the two germline ends. The germline CDR1 and CDR2 sequences are MDHEN and SYDVKM. The CDR3 loop spans 13 amino acids. Assay used: immunoSEQ multiplex PCR; TCRdb lists only in-frame clones, some missing. This sample has tens of thousands of clones, with around 60% found just once. The material sequenced was PBMCs, taken after 24 months of ibrutinib treatment. This chain connects TRBV28 to TRBJ1-1, with D possibly TRBD1 on 5 matching bases. The receptor was derived from a human donor with chronic lymphocytic leukemia. CDR3 bases: TGTGCCAGCAGTGCCAGGGCGAACACTGAAGCTTTCTTT. It translates to CASSARANTEAFF.